This T cell receptor (beta chain) was identified during a study of blood T cell repertoires in COVID-19 (dated by TCRdb to about 2020). Regarding the study in general: Samples covering the acute and convalescent phases of COVID-19 were provided by collaborators in the United States, Italy and Spain. Where available, HLA class I and class II types were obtained from metadata supplied by the sample provider rather than from assay-based typing. The samples were drawn from the first 160 participants of the ongoing ImmuneRACE study and from about 1,200 subjects provided by 6 global collaborators. Nearly every sample came with metadata listing a de-identified subject ID, COVID-19 status, age in years and sex. The material from the prospective study consisted of cDNA or gDNA derived from T cells, B-cell-depleted T cells, or PBMCs. The repertoires were released in a freely available public database intended as a resource for research on the immune response to SARS-CoV-2. The dataset comprised deeply sampled blood TCRbeta repertoires from subjects exposed to, actively infected with, or recovered from COVID-19. Findings and caveats that apply to the study as a whole: The amount of clinical and demographic metadata varied by source and participant and was provided uncurated.

Another Seattle source contributed samples from volunteer blood donors who had recovered from COVID-19. Each collaborating institution followed its own protocols to collect whole blood in K2EDTA tubes. For TCRbeta analysis, collaborators shipped samples as frozen whole blood, isolated PBMCs, or DNA extracted from either of those sample types. The junction shows trimming of 0 bases on V and 0 bases on J, and the gene matches do not reach 7 bases of it. The CDR3 sequence holds 17 residues, the cysteine and phenylalanine included. Only the CDR3 part of the read is kept: 51 bases, read in frame from the first base. CDR1 and CDR2, per the germline V gene, are SGHRS and YFSETQ. With respect to this clone: Its antigen specificity is not known. No much larger clonotype is one base removed from it; base qualities were not supplied.

TCRbeta CDR3 regions were amplified from genomic DNA by means of the immunoSEQ Assay, a bias-controlled multiplex PCR. In the paper's pipeline: The number of nucleated cells in each sample was estimated by amplification of reference gene primers within the assay. To quantify the absolute abundance of each unique TCRbeta CDR3 rearrangement, sequence reads were collapsed and filtered. Productive Simpson clonality was computed per sample as the square root of Simpson's diversity index over productive rearrangements. The immuneACCESS repertoire file appears here via TCRdb, limited to in-frame rearrangements. These files lack a portion of the clones; in checked studies, under half of the deficit traces to unresolved V genes, and the cause of the others is not known. The V and J calls and the clone size are those of that table, but D and trimming were determined from the DNA. The table for this sample lists 280,000 or so clones; roughly four fifths of them were counted only once. The ten top clones hold 8% to 9.5% of the sample.

The receptor was derived from a woman aged 45-65 years who had recovered from COVID-19. The specimen was peripheral blood. The rearranged segments are TRBV5-1 and TRBJ1-2; 8 bases in the junction line up with TRBD1. The CDR3 loop reads CASSLAVQGATNYGYTF. The nucleotide sequence is given as TGCGCCAGCAGCTTGGCCGTGCAGGGGGCAACTAACTATGGCTACACCTTC.